The rows below give T cell receptor beta chains drawn from one sample of a study of CD8 T cells in Susac syndrome. In TCRdb, the immunoSEQ multiplex PCR reads were re-called with MiXCR into one record per CDR3 protein. Altogether 160,000 or so distinct CDR3 sequences are present, around 95% being singletons, with the ten largest covering 0.15%. The sample consisted of CD8+ T cells from PBMCs. These receptors were collected from a human donor with multiple sclerosis. CDR3s include the opening cysteine and the closing phenylalanine or tryptophan. D genes are given only for firm matches. A clone size is listed for some rows: how often the clone was seen (once, few, many), or a class if it is expanded.

TRBV29-1	TRBD1	TRBJ2-1	once	CSVADRDTYNEQFF	TGCAGCGTTGCCGACAGGGACACCTACAATGAGCAGTTCTTC
TRBV7-9	TRBD2	TRBJ2-1	-	CASSLVSGGALNEQFF	TGTGCCAGCAGCTTAGTTAGCGGGGGGGCCCTTAATGAGCAGTTCTTC
TRBV2	TRBD2	TRBJ2-3	once	CASGLAVFLGDTQYF	TGTGCCAGCGGACTAGCGGTTTTCCTGGGGGATACGCAGTATTTT
TRBV27	TRBD1	TRBJ2-4	-	CASGTGGNIQYF	TGTGCCAGCGGTACAGGGGGCAACATTCAGTACTTC
TRBV20-1	TRBD1	TRBJ2-1	few	CSASPGQDYNEQFF	TGCAGTGCTTCTCCGGGACAGGACTACAATGAGCAGTTCTTC
TRBV9	TRBD2	TRBJ2-1	-	CASAIGWGGGENEQFF	TGTGCCAGCGCTATAGGCTGGGGCGGGGGGGAAAATGAGCAGTTCTTC
TRBV20-1	-	TRBJ2-3	-	CSARVDHVATDTQYF	TGCAGTGCTAGAGTGGATCATGTAGCCACAGATACGCAGTATTTT
TRBV15	-	TRBJ2-5	once	CATSRDDEETQYF	TGTGCCACCAGCAGAGATGATGAAGAGACCCAGTACTTC
TRBV20-1	-	TRBJ2-6	-	CSAKRLLDSGANVLTF	TGCAGTGCTAAGCGGCTGTTGGACTCTGGGGCCAACGTCCTGACTTTC
TRBV19	-	TRBJ2-2	-	CASSPTFGTPANTGELFF	TGTGCCAGTAGTCCAACCTTCGGGACACCAGCGAACACCGGGGAGCTGTTTTTT
TRBV30	-	TRBJ2-1	-	CAWSPGASSNNEQFF	TGTGCCTGGAGTCCGGGGGCCTCGTCAAACAATGAGCAGTTCTTC
TRBV14	-	TRBJ1-1	-	CASSQERGAGTEAFF	TGTGCCAGCAGCCAAGAGAGGGGCGCGGGGACTGAAGCTTTCTTT
TRBV7-3	-	TRBJ2-2	-	CASSLSYPGEANTGELFF	TGTGCCAGCAGCCTTTCCTACCCGGGGGAAGCGAACACCGGGGAGCTGTTTTTT
TRBV20-1	-	TRBJ1-2	-	CSAVLSTTLSYYGYTF	TGCAGTGCTGTCCTCTCCACCACCCTCTCCTACTATGGCTACACCTTC
TRBV11-1	-	TRBJ2-3	-	CASSLGGEPDTQYF	TGTGCCAGCAGCTTAGGTGGGGAGCCAGATACGCAGTATTTT
TRBV27	TRBD1	TRBJ1-2	-	CASSLSRAGGSHGYTF	TGTGCCAGCAGTCTATCCCGTGCAGGGGGTAGTCATGGCTACACCTTC
TRBV5-1	TRBD2	TRBJ2-3	once	CASSPRGGGTTDTQYF	TGCGCCAGCAGCCCCCGGGGCGGGGGGACCACAGATACGCAGTATTTT
TRBV2	-	TRBJ2-7	-	CASSDGREQYF	TGTGCCAGCAGTGATGGGAGAGAGCAGTACTTC
TRBV5-1	TRBD1	TRBJ2-7	-	CASRAGGQPNEQYF	TGCGCCAGCAGGGCAGGGGGACAGCCCAACGAGCAGTACTTC
TRBV5-6	-	TRBJ2-3	-	CASSLAVDFPRADTQYF	TGTGCCAGCAGCTTGGCCGTTGACTTCCCGAGGGCAGATACGCAGTATTTT
TRBV29-1	-	TRBJ2-2	-	CSVTLNTGELFF	TGCAGCGTTACTCTGAACACCGGGGAGCTGTTTTTT
TRBV29-1	-	TRBJ2-4	-	CSVVSGPAKNIQYF	TGCAGCGTTGTGTCAGGTCCCGCCAAAAACATTCAGTACTTC
TRBV9	-	TRBJ1-1	-	CASSVAGENTEAFF	TGTGCCAGCAGCGTGGCGGGGGAGAACACTGAAGCTTTCTTT
TRBV20-1	-	TRBJ1-2	-	CSARDRPQNYGYTF	TGCAGTGCTAGAGATCGGCCGCAAAACTATGGCTACACCTTC
TRBV29-1	-	TRBJ1-2	-	CSVDIGEVNYGYTF	TGCAGCGTTGATATCGGGGAAGTTAACTATGGCTACACCTTC
TRBV23-1	TRBD1	TRBJ1-1	-	CASTRDRGRTNTEAFF	TGCGCCAGCACCCGGGACAGGGGGCGGACGAACACTGAAGCTTTCTTT
TRBV19	-	TRBJ1-2	-	CASTSGSPWGYTF	TGTGCCAGTACCTCCGGGTCCCCTTGGGGCTACACCTTC
TRBV9	-	TRBJ1-2	-	CASSGQESYWGYTF	TGTGCCAGCAGCGGACAGGAGTCCTATTGGGGCTACACCTTC
TRBV7-9	-	TRBJ1-6	-	CASSLPSGPGSAPLHF	TGTGCCAGCAGCTTACCCAGCGGGCCAGGCTCAGCACCCCTCCACTTT
TRBV7-9	-	TRBJ2-7	-	CASSLTGTEQYF	TGTGCCAGCAGCCTTACAGGGACCGAGCAGTACTTC
TRBV3-1	TRBD2	TRBJ2-1	once	CASSQVLAGAGDEQFF	TGTGCCAGCAGCCAAGTACTAGCGGGGGCCGGGGATGAGCAGTTCTTC
TRBV20-1	-	TRBJ2-1	-	CSARDRRSSYNEQFF	TGCAGTGCTAGAGATAGGAGAAGCTCCTACAATGAGCAGTTCTTC
TRBV4-1	-	TRBJ2-1	-	CASSQEGSSYNEQFF	TGCGCCAGCAGCCAAGAGGGTAGCTCCTACAATGAGCAGTTCTTC